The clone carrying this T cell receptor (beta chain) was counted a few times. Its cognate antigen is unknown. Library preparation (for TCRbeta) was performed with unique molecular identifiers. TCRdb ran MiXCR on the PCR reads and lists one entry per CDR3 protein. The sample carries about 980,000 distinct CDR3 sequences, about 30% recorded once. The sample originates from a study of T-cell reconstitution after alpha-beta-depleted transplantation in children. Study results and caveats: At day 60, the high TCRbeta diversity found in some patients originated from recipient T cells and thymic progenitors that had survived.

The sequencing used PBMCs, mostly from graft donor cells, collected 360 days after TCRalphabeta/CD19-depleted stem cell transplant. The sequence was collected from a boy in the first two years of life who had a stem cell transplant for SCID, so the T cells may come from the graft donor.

The CDR3 loop reads CAWSVRGAIRNTGELFF. CDR3 DNA: TGTGCCTGGAGTGTACGGGGGGCCATAAGGAACACCGGGGAGCTGTTTTTT. This chain links TRBV30 with TRBJ2-2; TRBD2 is a possible D gene (7 bases). This CDR3 has 17 residues. Germline lookup yields CDR1 GTSNPN and CDR2 SVGIG (reference sequence). V was cut by 0 bases and J by 1 base, with 15 bases left in between.